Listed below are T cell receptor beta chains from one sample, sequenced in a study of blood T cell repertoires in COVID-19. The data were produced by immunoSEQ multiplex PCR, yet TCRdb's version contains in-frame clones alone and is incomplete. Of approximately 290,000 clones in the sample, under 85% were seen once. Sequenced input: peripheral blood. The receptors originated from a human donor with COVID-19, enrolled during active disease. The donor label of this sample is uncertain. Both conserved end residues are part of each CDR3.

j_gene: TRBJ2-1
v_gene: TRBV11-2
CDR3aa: CASSLELAGPLDEQFF

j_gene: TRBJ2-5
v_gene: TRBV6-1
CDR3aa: CASSEYRGSGTQYF

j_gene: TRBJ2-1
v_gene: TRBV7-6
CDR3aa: CASSLVGGFLNEQFF

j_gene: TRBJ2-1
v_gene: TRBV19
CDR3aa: CASSIDWSSYNEQFF

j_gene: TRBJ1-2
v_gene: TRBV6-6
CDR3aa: CASSYGSGYGYTF

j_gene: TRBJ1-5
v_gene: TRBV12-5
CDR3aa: CASGSQIWPQHF

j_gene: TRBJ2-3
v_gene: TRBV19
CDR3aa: CASRRTGNPYPVSTDTQYF

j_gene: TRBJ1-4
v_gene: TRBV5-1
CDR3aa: CASSSGQGGFNEKLFF

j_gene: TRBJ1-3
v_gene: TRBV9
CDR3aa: CASSVRNSGNTIYF

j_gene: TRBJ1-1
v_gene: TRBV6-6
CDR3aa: CASRPTGGTNTEAFF

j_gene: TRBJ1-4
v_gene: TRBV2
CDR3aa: CASSVVRGVNEKLFF

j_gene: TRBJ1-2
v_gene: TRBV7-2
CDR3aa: CASSAGGTSNGYTF

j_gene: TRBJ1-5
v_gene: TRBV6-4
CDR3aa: CASSEVAGDQPQHF

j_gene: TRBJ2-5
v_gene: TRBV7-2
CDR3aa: CASSLSEETQYF

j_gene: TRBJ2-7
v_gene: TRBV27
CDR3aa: CASRTDRGSYEQYF

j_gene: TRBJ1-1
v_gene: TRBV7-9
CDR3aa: CASSPTGTPMNTEAFF

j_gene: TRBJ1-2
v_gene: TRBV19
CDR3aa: CASSISFGLNYGYTF

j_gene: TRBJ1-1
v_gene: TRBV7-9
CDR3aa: CASSLKADTEAFF

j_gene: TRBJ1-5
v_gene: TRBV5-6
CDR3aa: CASSLTGEFNQPQHF

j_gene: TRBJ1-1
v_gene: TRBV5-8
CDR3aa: CASSLGWGAGNTEAFF

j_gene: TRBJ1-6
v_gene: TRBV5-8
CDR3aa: CASRLGTGLLREGSPLHF

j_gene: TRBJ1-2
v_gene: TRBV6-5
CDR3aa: CASSSPGQGYGYTF

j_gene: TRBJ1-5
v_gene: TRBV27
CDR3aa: CASSPTDRGHQPQHF

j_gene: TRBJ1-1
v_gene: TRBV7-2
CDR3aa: CASSPRTGGDTEAFF

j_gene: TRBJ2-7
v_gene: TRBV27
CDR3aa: CASSSGPGGYEQYF

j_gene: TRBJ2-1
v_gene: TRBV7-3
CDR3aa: CASGAGLYNEQFF